This T cell receptor (beta chain) was sequenced for a study of T cells in localized non-small cell lung cancer. Findings of the study overall: For the top 100 tumor clones, a median approximately 59 also appeared in adjacent lung.

Turning to this clone: The antigen is unknown.

V gave up 3 bases and J gave up 5 bases; unmatched junction bases: 6. Per the germline V gene, CDR1 is LNHDA and CDR2 is SQIVND (reference sequence). The CDR3 sequence is 15 residues long. The method was immunoSEQ multiplex PCR; TCRdb's version includes in-frame clones alone and lacks a portion of them. The sample has some 64,000 clones, roughly 80% seen once; the top ten hold roughly 4.5%. Sequences were derived from PBMCs, sampled before any cancer treatment. The rearrangement links TRBV19 to TRBJ1-4, with TRBD1 identical over 7 bases. This clonotype was sampled from a man between 40 and 69 years old with stage II lung adenocarcinoma. CDR3 in DNA: TGTGCCAGTAGTATGGAGGGACAGCGGAATGAAAAACTGTTTTTT. Amino acids: CASSMEGQRNEKLFF.